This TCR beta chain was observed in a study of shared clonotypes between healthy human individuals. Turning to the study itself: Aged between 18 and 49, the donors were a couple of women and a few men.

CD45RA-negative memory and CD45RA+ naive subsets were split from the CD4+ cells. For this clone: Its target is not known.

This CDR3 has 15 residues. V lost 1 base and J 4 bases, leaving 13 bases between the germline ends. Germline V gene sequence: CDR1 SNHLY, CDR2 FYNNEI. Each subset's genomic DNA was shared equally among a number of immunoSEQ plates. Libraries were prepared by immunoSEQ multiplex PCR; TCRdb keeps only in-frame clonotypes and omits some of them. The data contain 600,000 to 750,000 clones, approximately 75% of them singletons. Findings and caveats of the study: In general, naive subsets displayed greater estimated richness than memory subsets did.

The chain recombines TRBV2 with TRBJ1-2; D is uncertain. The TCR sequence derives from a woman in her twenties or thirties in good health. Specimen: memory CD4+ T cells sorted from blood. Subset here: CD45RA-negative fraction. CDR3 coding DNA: TGTGCCAGCAGTGAAGGGGCCCTGGACGTCTATGGCTACACCTTC. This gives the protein CASSEGALDVYGYTF. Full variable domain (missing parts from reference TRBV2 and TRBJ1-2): EPEVTQTPSHQVTQMGQEVILRCVPISNHLYFYWYRQILGQKVEFLVSFYNNEISEKSEIFDDQFSVERPDGSNFTLKIRSTKLEDSAMYFCASSEGALDVYGYTFGSGTRLTVV.